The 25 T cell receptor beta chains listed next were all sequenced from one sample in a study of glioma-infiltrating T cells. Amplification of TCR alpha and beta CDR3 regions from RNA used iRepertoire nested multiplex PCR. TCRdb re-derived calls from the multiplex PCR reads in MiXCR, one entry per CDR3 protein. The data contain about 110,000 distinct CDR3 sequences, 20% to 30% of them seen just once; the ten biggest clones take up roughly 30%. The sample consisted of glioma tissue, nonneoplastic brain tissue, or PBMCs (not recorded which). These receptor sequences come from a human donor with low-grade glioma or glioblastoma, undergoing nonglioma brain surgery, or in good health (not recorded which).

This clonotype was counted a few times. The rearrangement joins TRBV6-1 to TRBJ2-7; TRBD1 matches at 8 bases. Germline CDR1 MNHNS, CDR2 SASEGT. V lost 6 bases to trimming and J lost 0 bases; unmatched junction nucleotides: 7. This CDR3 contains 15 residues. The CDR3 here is CASSFKGQGSYEQYF. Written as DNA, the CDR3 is TGTGCCAGCAGCTTCAAAGGACAGGGCTCCTACGAGCAGTACTTC.

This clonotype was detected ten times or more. As DNA, the CDR3 is TGTGCCAGCAGTTCCCCAGTGACCACTGAAGCTTTCTTT. It translates to CASSSPVTTEAFF. The chain carries TRBV12-3 or TRBV12-4 and TRBJ1-1, with D uncertain. The CDR3 consists of 13 residues. The V end was cut by 4 bases, the J end by 4 bases, with 10 bases between.

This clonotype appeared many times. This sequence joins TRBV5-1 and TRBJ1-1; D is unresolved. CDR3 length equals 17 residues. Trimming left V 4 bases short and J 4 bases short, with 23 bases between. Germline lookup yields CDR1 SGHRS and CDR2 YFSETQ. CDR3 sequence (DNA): TGCGCCAGCAGCCCACTGGGAGGACTCATGCGGGGCACTGAAGCTTTCTTT. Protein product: CASSPLGGLMRGTEAFF.

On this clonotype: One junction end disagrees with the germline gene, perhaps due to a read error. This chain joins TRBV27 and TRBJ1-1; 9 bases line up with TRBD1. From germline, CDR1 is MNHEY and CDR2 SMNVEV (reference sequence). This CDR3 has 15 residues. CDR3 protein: CASSVIQGAYTAAFF. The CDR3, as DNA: TGTGCCAGCAGTGTCATACAGGGGGCTTACACTGCAGCTTTCTTT.

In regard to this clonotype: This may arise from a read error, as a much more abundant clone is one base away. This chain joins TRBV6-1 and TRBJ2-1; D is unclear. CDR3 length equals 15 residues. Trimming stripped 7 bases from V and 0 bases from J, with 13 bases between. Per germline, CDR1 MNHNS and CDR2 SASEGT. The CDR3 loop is CASTPRVSSYNEQFF. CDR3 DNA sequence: TGTGCCAGCACCCCCCGGGTCAGCTCCTACAATGAGCAGTTCTTC.

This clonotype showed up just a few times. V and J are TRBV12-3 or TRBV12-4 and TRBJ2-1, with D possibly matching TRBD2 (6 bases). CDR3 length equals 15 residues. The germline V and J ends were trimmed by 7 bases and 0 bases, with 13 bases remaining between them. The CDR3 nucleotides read TGTGCCAGCACCTTTAGCGGAACCTCCTACAATGAGCAGTTCTTC. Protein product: CASTFSGTSYNEQFF.

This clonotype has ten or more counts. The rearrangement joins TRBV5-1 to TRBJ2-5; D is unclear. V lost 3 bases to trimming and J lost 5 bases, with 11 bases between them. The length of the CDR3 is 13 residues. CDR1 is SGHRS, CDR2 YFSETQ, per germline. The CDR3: CASSSSVGETQYF. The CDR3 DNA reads TGCGCCAGCAGCTCGAGCGTGGGGGAGACCCAGTACTTC.

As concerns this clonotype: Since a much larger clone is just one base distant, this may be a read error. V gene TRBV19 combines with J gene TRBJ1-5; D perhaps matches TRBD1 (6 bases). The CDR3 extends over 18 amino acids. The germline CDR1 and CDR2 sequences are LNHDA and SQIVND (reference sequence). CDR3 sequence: CDSTPRGSQGNSNQPQHF. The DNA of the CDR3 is TGTGACAGTACCCCCCGGGGCTCTCAGGGGAATAGCAATCAGCCCCAGCATTTT.

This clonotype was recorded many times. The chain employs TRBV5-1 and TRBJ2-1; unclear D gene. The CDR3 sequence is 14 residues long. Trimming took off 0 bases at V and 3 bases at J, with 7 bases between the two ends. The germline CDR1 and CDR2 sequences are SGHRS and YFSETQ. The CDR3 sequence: CASSLEGFYNEQFF. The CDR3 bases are TGCGCCAGCAGCTTGGAAGGGTTCTACAATGAGCAGTTCTTC.

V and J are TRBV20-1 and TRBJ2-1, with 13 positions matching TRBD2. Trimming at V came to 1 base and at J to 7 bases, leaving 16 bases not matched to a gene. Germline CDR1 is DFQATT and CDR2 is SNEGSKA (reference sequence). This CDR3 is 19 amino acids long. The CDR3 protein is CSARAPRTGTSGTRNEQFF. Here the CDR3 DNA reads TGCAGTGCTAGAGCGCCCAGGACCGGGACTAGCGGGACTAGGAATGAGCAGTTCTTC.

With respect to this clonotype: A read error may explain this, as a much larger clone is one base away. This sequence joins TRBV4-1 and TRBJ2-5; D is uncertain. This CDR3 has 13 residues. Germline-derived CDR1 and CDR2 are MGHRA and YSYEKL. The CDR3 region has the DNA TGCGCCAGCAGCCAAGTTCTCGGAGAGACCGAGTACTTC. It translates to CASSQVLGETEYF.

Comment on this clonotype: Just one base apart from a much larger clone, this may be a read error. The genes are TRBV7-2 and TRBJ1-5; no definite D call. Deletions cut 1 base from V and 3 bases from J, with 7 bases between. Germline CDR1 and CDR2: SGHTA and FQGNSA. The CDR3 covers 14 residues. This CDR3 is CTSSLVTFNQPQHF. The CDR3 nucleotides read TGTACCAGCAGCTTAGTGACCTTCAATCAGCCCCAGCATTTT.

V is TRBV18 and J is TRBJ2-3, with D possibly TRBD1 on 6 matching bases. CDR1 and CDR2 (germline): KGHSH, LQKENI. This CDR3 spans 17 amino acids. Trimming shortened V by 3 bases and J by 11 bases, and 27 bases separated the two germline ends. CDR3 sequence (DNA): TGTGCCAGCTCACCCGGACAGACCCGGAGGTCTTCCTACGAGCAGTATTTT. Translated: CASSPGQTRRSSYEQYF.

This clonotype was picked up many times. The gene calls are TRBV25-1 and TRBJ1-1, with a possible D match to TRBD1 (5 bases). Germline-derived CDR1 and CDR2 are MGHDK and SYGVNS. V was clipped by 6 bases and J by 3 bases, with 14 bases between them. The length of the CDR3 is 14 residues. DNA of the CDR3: TGTGCCAGCAGAGAGGGTGGGGGAGACACTGAAGCTTTCTTT. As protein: CASREGGGDTEAFF. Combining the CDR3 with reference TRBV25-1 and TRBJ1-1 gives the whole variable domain EADIYQTPRYLVIGTGKKITLECSQTMGHDKMYWYQQDPGMELHLIHYSYGVNSTEKGDLSSESTVSRIRTEHFPLTLESARPSHTSQYLCASREGGGDTEAFFGQGTRLTVV.

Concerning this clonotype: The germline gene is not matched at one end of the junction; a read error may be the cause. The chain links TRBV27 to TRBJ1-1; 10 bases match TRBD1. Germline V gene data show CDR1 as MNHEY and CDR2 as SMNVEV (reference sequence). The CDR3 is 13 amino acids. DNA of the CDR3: TGTGCCAGCACCGTGACAGGGGGCACTGAAGTTTCCTTT. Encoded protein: CASTVTGGTEVSF.

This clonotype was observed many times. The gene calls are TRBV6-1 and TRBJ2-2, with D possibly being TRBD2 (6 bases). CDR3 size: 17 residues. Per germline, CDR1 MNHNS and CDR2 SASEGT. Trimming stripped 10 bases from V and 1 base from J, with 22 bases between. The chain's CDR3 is CATTTQPEGWNTGELFF. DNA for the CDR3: TGTGCCACCACCACCCAACCGGAGGGCTGGAACACCGGGGAGCTGTTTTTT.

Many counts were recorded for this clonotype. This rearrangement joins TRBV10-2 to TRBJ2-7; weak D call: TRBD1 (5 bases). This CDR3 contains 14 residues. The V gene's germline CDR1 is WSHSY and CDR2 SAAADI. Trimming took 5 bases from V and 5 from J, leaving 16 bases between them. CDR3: CASSWTPQVDEQYF. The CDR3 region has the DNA TGCGCCAGCAGTTGGACACCTCAGGTGGACGAGCAGTACTTC.

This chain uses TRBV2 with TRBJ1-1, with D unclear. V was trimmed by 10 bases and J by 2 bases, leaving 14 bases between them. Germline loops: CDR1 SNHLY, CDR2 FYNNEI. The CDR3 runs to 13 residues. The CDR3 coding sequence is TGTGCCACTTCGGGAGGAGTTAACACTGAAGCTTTCTTT. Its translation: CATSGGVNTEAFF.

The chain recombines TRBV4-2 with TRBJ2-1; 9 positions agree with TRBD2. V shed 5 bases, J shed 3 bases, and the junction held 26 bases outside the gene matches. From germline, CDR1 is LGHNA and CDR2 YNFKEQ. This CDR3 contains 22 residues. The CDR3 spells CASSSWGGVPAGGQSLYNEQFF. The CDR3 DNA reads TGTGCCAGCAGCTCGTGGGGAGGGGTGCCAGCGGGGGGCCAGTCGCTCTACAATGAGCAGTTCTTC.

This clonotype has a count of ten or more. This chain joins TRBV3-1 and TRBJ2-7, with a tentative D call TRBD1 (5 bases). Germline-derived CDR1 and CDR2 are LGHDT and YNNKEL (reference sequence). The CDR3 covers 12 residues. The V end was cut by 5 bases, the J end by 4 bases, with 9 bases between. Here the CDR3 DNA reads TGTGCCAGCAGCGCCCAGGGATACGAGCAGTACTTC. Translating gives CASSAQGYEQYF.

The DNA of the CDR3 is TGTGCCAGCAGTCGAACGCGACAGACCTTATACTCTGGGGCCAACGTCCTGACTTTC. Protein product: CASSRTRQTLYSGANVLTF. V gene TRBV28 combines with J gene TRBJ2-6; D may be TRBD1 (5 bases). The CDR3 has 19 residues. CDR1 MDHEN and CDR2 SYDVKM come from the germline V gene. V was pared by 5 bases and J by 0 bases, with 20 bases between. Supplemented by reference TRBV28 and TRBJ2-6, the full variable domain reads DVKVTQSSRYLVKRTGEKVFLECVQDMDHENMFWYRQDPGLGLRLIYFSYDVKMKEKGDIPEGYSVSREKKERFSLILESASTNQTSMYLCASSRTRQTLYSGANVLTFGAGSRLTVL.

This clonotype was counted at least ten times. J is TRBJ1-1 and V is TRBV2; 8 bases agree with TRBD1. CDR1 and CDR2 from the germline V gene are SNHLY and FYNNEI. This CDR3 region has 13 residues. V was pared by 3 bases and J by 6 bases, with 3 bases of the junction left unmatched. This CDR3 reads CASSDPDRAEAFF. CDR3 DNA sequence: TGTGCCAGCAGTGACCCGGACAGGGCTGAAGCTTTCTTT.

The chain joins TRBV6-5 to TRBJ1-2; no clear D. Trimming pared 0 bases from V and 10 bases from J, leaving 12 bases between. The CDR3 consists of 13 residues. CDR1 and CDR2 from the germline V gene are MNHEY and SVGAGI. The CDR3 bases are TGTGCCAGCAGTTACTCTTTGAGGAATAACTACACCTTC. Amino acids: CASSYSLRNNYTF.

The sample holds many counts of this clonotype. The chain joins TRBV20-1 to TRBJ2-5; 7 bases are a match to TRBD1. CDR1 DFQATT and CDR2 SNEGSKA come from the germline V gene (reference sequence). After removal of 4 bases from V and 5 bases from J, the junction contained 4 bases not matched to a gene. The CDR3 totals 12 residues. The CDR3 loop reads CSATPRGETQYF. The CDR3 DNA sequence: TGCAGTGCTACGCCCAGGGGGGAGACCCAGTACTTC.

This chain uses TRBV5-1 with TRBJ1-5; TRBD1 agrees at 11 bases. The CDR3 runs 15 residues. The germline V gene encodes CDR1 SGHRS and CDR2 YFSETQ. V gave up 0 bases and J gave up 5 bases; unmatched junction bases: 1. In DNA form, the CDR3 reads TGCGCCAGCAGCTTGGAGGACAGGGGGCATCAGCCCCAGCATTTT. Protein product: CASSLEDRGHQPQHF.